The 32 T cell receptor beta chains below come from one sample, sequenced in a study of human T cells and chemical hapten exposure. Specified time point: patch test 1, 2 weeks after DPC sensitization. The treatment was: therapeutic diphenylcyclopropenone sensitization with weekly scalp DPC. The template was total RNA from unfractionated whole blood. TCRdb re-called the RACE reads with MiXCR, one entry per CDR3 protein. Seen here are about 52,000 distinct CDR3 sequences, approximately 11% observed once, and the top ten hold around 2%. Sample: whole blood, taken in connection with sensitization to the hapten diphenylcyclopropenone (DPC). The receptors originated from a woman aged 40-49 years with alopecia areata. Some clones in this sample may be carry-over from other donors' samples.

This sequence joins TRBV10-3 and TRBJ1-4; D unclear. Trimming shortened V by 4 bases and J by 3 bases, and 9 bases separated the two germline ends. Per germline, CDR1 ENHRY and CDR2 SYGVKD. There are 14 residues in the CDR3. The CDR3 coding sequence is TGTGCCATCAGTGGAGGCAGATCTAATGAAAAACTGTTTTTT. It yields the protein CAISGGRSNEKLFF.

The chain has TRBV6-5 and TRBJ2-5, with a tentative D call TRBD2 (5 bases). This CDR3 region has 14 residues. CDR1 is MNHEY, CDR2 SVGAGI, per germline. V shed 8 bases and J shed 1 base, with 14 bases lying between them. This CDR3 reads CASARERLQETQYF. CDR3 nucleotide sequence: TGTGCCAGCGCCAGAGAGCGGCTCCAAGAGACCCAGTACTTC.

This chain joins TRBV30 and TRBJ2-7, with D possibly TRBD1 on 6 matching bases. The V end was cut by 7 bases, the J end by 2 bases, with 12 bases between. Germline-derived CDR1 and CDR2 are GTSNPN and SVGIG (reference sequence). The CDR3 sequence is 12 residues long. The CDR3 bases are TGTGCCTACTCCCGGGACACCTACGAGCAGTACTTC. Translating it yields CAYSRDTYEQYF.

This clonotype is labeled medium-sized (0.01 to 0.1%). The CDR3 DNA follows: TGTGCCAGCAGACTGGGGGGGTTCGAGCAGTACTTC. Amino acid sequence: CASRLGGFEQYF. This rearrangement joins TRBV12-3 or TRBV12-4 to TRBJ2-7, with 7 nucleotides matching TRBD2. J lost 6 bases, V lost 6 bases, and 5 bases had no gene match. This CDR3 has 12 residues.

The chain recombines TRBV27 with TRBJ1-5; 8 nucleotides line up with TRBD1. The trim removed 2 bases at V and 4 bases at J, leaving 7 bases unmatched. This CDR3 spans 16 amino acids. Germline-derived CDR1 and CDR2 are MNHEY and SMNVEV (reference sequence). CDR3 region: CASSLRTGTFNQPQHF. The CDR3 DNA follows: TGTGCCAGCAGTTTACGGACAGGGACCTTTAATCAGCCCCAGCATTTT.

This clonotype has at least ten counts. This chain uses TRBV6-2 or TRBV6-3 with TRBJ1-6, with D possibly matching TRBD1 (5 bases). CDR1 MNHEY and CDR2 SVGEGT come from the germline V gene. The CDR3 sequence is 13 residues long. Trimming shortened V by 2 bases and J by 8 bases, and 7 bases separated the two germline ends. The CDR3 is CASSYQGDSPLHF. In nucleotides, the CDR3 is TGTGCCAGCAGTTACCAGGGTGATTCACCCCTCCACTTT.

At least ten counts were recorded for this clonotype. The chain has TRBV12-3 or TRBV12-4 and TRBJ2-2; D gene ambiguous. Deletions cut 3 bases from V and 6 bases from J, with 5 bases between. The CDR3 runs to 12 residues. The CDR3 region has the DNA TGTGCCAGCAGTTTTCAGTCCGGGGAGCTGTTTTTT. Encoded protein: CASSFQSGELFF.

This clonotype showed up just a few times. The chain is built from TRBV10-3 and TRBJ1-1; D call uncertain. Between the trimmed V and J ends, which lost 0 bases and 7 bases, there was a span of 15 bases. This CDR3 has 15 residues. From germline, CDR1 is ENHRY and CDR2 SYGVKD. The CDR3 nucleotides are TGTGCCATCAGTGAGTCAGGAGGGTCTGAAAATGAAGCTTTCTTT. It specifies CAISESGGSENEAFF.

This clonotype was detected a few times. V usage is TRBV5-1 and J usage is TRBJ1-1, with D unresolved. CDR3 size: 14 residues. V was pared by 0 bases and J by 1 base, with 7 bases between. Germline CDR1 reads SGHRS; CDR2 reads YFSETQ. The CDR3 protein is CASSLGDTNTEAFF. The CDR3 DNA follows: TGCGCCAGCAGCTTGGGGGATACGAACACTGAAGCTTTCTTT.

This clonotype was seen more than once but under ten times. The J gene is TRBJ2-1, the V gene TRBV28; 7 nucleotides agree with TRBD2. Germline-derived CDR1 and CDR2 are MDHEN and SYDVKM. J was trimmed by 9 bases and V by 5 bases; bases with no gene match: 13. The CDR3 consists of 15 residues. The CDR3 bases are TGTGCCAGCAGTGCACCCGGCGGGAGTACTAGTGAGCAGTTCTTC. Its protein is CASSAPGGSTSEQFF.

This clonotype was seen at least ten times. The chain combines TRBV10-3 with TRBJ2-3; no clear D. The CDR3 covers 11 residues. Germline loops: CDR1 ENHRY, CDR2 SYGVKD. Between the trimmed V and J ends, which lost 10 bases and 3 bases, there was a span of 8 bases. CDR3 nucleotides: TGTGCCACCTCGCGGACAGATACGCAGTATTTT. Amino acid sequence: CATSRTDTQYF.

The rearrangement links TRBV5-1 to TRBJ1-1; D may be TRBD1 (5 bases). This CDR3 has 14 residues. Trimming left V 4 bases short and J 4 bases short, with 14 bases between. From germline, CDR1 is SGHRS and CDR2 YFSETQ. The CDR3 is CASSKDVGGTEAFF. The CDR3 DNA reads TGCGCCAGCAGCAAGGACGTTGGGGGCACTGAAGCTTTCTTT.

This clonotype was seen many times. The chain joins TRBV24-1 to TRBJ2-7, with D hard to call. CDR1 and CDR2 (germline): KGHDR, SFDVKD. The CDR3 loop spans 14 amino acids. V gave up 4 bases and J gave up 5 bases, with 14 bases separating them. CDR3 region: CATSDPAKAHEQYF. The CDR3 DNA is TGTGCCACCAGTGACCCCGCCAAGGCCCACGAGCAGTACTTC.

V gene TRBV27 combines with J gene TRBJ1-1; 8 bases fit TRBD1. The V and J ends lost 6 bases and 0 bases, in that order; junction bases with no gene match: 9. Germline assignment: CDR1 MNHEY and CDR2 SMNVEV (reference sequence). This CDR3 has 16 residues. The CDR3, as DNA: TGTGCCAGCAGCCACCAGGGGGCAGTCATGAACACTGAAGCTTTCTTT. Residues: CASSHQGAVMNTEAFF.

This clonotype was recorded at least ten times. The rearrangement uses TRBV13 and TRBJ2-1; 10 bases map to TRBD1. CDR1 and CDR2 (germline): PRHDT, FYEKMQ (reference sequence). Trimming removed 5 bases from V and 7 bases from J; junction bases left unmatched: 5. The CDR3 is made up of 14 amino acids. CDR3 coding DNA: TGTGCCAGCAGCCGGGACAGGGGTTTTAATGAGCAGTTCTTC. Translated: CASSRDRGFNEQFF.

This clonotype turned up a few times. This sequence joins TRBV3-1 and TRBJ1-4; tentatively, D is TRBD1 (5 bases). CDR1 is LGHDT, CDR2 YNNKEL, per germline (reference sequence). The CDR3 spans 17 residues. Trimming pared 4 bases from V and 7 bases from J, leaving 22 bases between. CDR3 region: CASSPYRIPDGGEKLFF. In DNA, the CDR3 is TGTGCCAGCAGCCCCTACAGGATCCCGGACGGGGGTGAAAAACTGTTTTTT.

Ten or more counts support this clonotype. The chain links TRBV19 to TRBJ2-5; D might be TRBD1 or TRBD2, each matching 5 bases. Germline CDR1 reads LNHDA; CDR2 reads SQIVND (reference sequence). This CDR3 is built from 15 residues. V was clipped by 10 bases and J by 0 bases, with 18 bases between them. In DNA form, the CDR3 reads TGTGCCACCAAGGACCCGGGACGGTACCAAGAGACCCAGTACTTC. Its translation: CATKDPGRYQETQYF.

This clonotype was observed a handful of times. This sequence joins TRBV20-1 and TRBJ2-7; D uncertain. In germline, CDR1 is DFQATT, CDR2 SNEGSKA (reference sequence). Between the trimmed V and J ends, which lost 3 bases and 13 bases, there was a span of 13 bases. This CDR3 has 10 residues. CDR3 nucleotides: TGCAGTGCTAGCCCCGGAAAGCCCTACTTC. Translated, it gives CSASPGKPYF.

This clonotype was detected ten times or more. J is TRBJ1-3 and V is TRBV3-1, with D perhaps matching TRBD1 (5 bases). Trimming pared 4 bases from V and 1 base from J, leaving 8 bases between. The CDR3 has 14 residues. The germline CDR1 and CDR2 sequences are LGHDT and YNNKEL (reference sequence). CDR3 protein: CASSLGVSGNTIYF. CDR3 nucleotide sequence: TGTGCCAGCAGCCTGGGGGTGTCTGGAAACACCATATATTTT.

This clonotype was picked up a small number of times. The chain carries TRBV7-8 and TRBJ2-3; D call uncertain. The germline V gene has CDR1 SGHVS and CDR2 FQNEAQ. The CDR3 extends over 13 amino acids. V was clipped by 5 bases and J by 8 bases, with 14 bases between them. CDR3 protein: CASSHRLERTQYF. The CDR3 DNA reads as TGTGCCAGCAGCCATAGACTGGAACGTACGCAGTATTTT. Looking up the rest from reference TRBV7-8 and TRBJ2-3 gives the full variable domain: GAGVSQSPRYKVAKRGQDVALRCDPISGHVSLFWYQQALGQGPEFLTYFQNEAQLDKSGLPSDRFFAERPEGSVSTLKIQRTQQEDSAVYLCASSHRLERTQYFGPGTRLTVL.

This clonotype came up many times. The chain joins TRBV9 to TRBJ1-1; possibly TRBD1 for D (5 bases). Between the trimmed V and J ends, which lost 4 bases and 4 bases, there was a span of 11 bases. This CDR3 has 13 residues. From germline, CDR1 is SGDLS and CDR2 YYNGEE. Written as DNA, the CDR3 is TGTGCCAGCAGCAGGGGCCGCCGCACTGAAGCTTTCTTT. Amino acid sequence: CASSRGRRTEAFF. Filled out from reference TRBV9 and TRBJ1-1, the complete variable domain reads DSGVTQTPKHLITATGQRVTLRCSPRSGDLSVYWYQQSLDQGLQFLIQYYNGEERAKGNILERFSAQQFPDLHSELNLSSLELGDSALYFCASSRGRRTEAFFGQGTRLTVV.

This clonotype was seen a few times. CDR3 nucleotide sequence: TGTGCCAGCAGCTTAGCCCGACAGGGAACTAGCACAGATACGCAGTATTTT. Its translation: CASSLARQGTSTDTQYF. V usage is TRBV11-2 and J usage is TRBJ2-3; 7 bases are shared with TRBD1. The V gene end was trimmed by 1 base and the J gene end by 0 bases; junction bases not matched to a gene: 7. CDR1 is SGHAT, CDR2 FQNNGV, per germline. The CDR3 runs 17 residues.

This clonotype was detected ten times or more. V gene TRBV9 combines with J gene TRBJ1-6; D remains ambiguous. This CDR3 comprises 15 residues. Germline CDR1 SGDLS, CDR2 YYNGEE. V lost 4 bases and J lost 10, with 18 bases in between. The CDR3 protein is CASSRHRAGGSPLHF. The CDR3, as DNA: TGTGCCAGCAGCCGCCACCGGGCGGGAGGGTCACCCCTCCACTTT.

This clonotype came up a few times. The V call is TRBV15, the J call TRBJ2-7; D not resolved. The germline V gene has CDR1 LNHNV and CDR2 YYDKDF (reference sequence). V dropped 2 bases and J dropped 6 bases, with 14 bases sitting between them. The CDR3 runs to 14 residues. The CDR3 DNA reads as TGTGCCACCAGCAGACCTGGTGGCACCTTCGAGCAGTACTTC. Encoded protein: CATSRPGGTFEQYF.

This clonotype has a count of ten or more. The chain carries TRBV29-1 and TRBJ1-3; D not resolved. V lost 3 bases to trimming and J lost 0 bases, with 12 bases between them. The CDR3 runs 15 residues. Per germline, CDR1 SQVTM and CDR2 ANQGSEA. Here the CDR3 reads CSVDSGSGSGNTIYF. CDR3 nucleotide sequence: TGCAGCGTTGATTCGGGTTCCGGCTCTGGAAACACCATATATTTT.

In this sample, this clonotype turned up a few times. The rearrangement joins TRBV7-9 to TRBJ1-2, with 8 bases lining up with TRBD1. Per germline, CDR1 SEHNR and CDR2 FQNEAQ (reference sequence). The CDR3 is made up of 13 amino acids. After removal of 5 bases from V and 6 bases from J, the junction contained 5 bases not matched to a gene. The CDR3 DNA follows: TGTGCCAGCAGCCAGGACAGGGCGGATGGCTACACCTTC. Amino acid sequence: CASSQDRADGYTF.

V usage is TRBV12-3 or TRBV12-4 and J usage is TRBJ2-7; 7 nucleotides match TRBD2. The CDR3 sequence is 12 residues long. Germline trimming cut 5 bases from V and 3 bases from J; bases unmatched to any gene: 1. CDR3 DNA: TGTGCCAGCAGTCCTAGCGGCTACGAGCAGTACTTC. This sequence encodes CASSPSGYEQYF.

The V call is TRBV12-3 or TRBV12-4, the J call TRBJ2-6, with D maybe TRBD2 (6 bases). The CDR3 spans 17 residues. Trimming pared 2 bases from V and 0 bases from J, leaving 11 bases between. CDR3: CASSLTVGSSGANVLTF. The DNA of the CDR3 is TGTGCCAGCAGTTTAACGGTCGGGAGCTCTGGGGCCAACGTCCTGACTTTC.

V is TRBV11-2 and J is TRBJ1-5; D remains unclear. V was trimmed by 6 bases and J by 5 bases, leaving 14 bases between them. This CDR3 is 14 amino acids long. Per germline, CDR1 SGHAT and CDR2 FQNNGV. The CDR3 DNA reads TGTGCCAGCAGTGCCACTACAGCCGATCAGCCCCAGCATTTT. This codes for CASSATTADQPQHF.

J is TRBJ1-1 and V is TRBV28; unclear D gene. V was cut by 11 bases and J by 3 bases, with 7 bases left in between. The germline V gene has CDR1 MDHEN and CDR2 SYDVKM. CDR3 length: 10 residues. The CDR3 spells CACGYTEAFF. The CDR3 coding sequence is TGTGCCTGCGGATACACTGAAGCTTTCTTT. Filled out from reference TRBV28 and TRBJ1-1, the complete variable domain reads DVKVTQSSRYLVKRTGEKVFLECVQDMDHENMFWYRQDPGLGLRLIYFSYDVKMKEKGDIPEGYSVSREKKERFSLILESASTNQTSMYLCACGYTEAFFGQGTRLTVV.

This clonotype has a handful of counts. A read error may produce the germline difference seen at one junction end. The chain links TRBV7-2 to TRBJ2-3; 14 nucleotides line up with TRBD2. The CDR3 spans 17 residues. The V gene's germline CDR1 is SGHTA and CDR2 FQGNSA. CDR3 nucleotide sequence: TGTGCCAGCAGCTTGGGACTAGCGGGAGTAAGCATAGATACGCAGTATTTT. It translates to CASSLGLAGVSIDTQYF.

This clonotype has more than one count but fewer than ten. The gene calls are TRBV9 and TRBJ2-5; TRBD2 agrees at 7 bases. The CDR3 is 17 residues long. V lost 6 bases and J lost 3; bases outside the gene matches: 17. Germline CDR1 and CDR2: SGDLS and YYNGEE. CDR3 bases: TGTGCCAGCATCCTAACCCCCCCCCTAGCGGATAAAGAGACCCAGTACTTC. Its translation is CASILTPPLADKETQYF. The full variable domain, its missing parts supplied by reference TRBV9 and TRBJ2-5, is DSGVTQTPKHLITATGQRVTLRCSPRSGDLSVYWYQQSLDQGLQFLIQYYNGEERAKGNILERFSAQQFPDLHSELNLSSLELGDSALYFCASILTPPLADKETQYFGPGTRLLVL.